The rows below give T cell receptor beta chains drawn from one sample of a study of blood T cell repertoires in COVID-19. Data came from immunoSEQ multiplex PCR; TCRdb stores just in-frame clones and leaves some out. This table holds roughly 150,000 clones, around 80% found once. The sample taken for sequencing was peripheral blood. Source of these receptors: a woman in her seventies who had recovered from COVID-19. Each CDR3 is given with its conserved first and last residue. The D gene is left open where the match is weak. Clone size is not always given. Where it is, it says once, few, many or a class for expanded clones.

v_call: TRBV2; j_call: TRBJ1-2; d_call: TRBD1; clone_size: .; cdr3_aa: CASSEAQGGYGYTF; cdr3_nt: TGTGCCAGCAGTGAAGCCCAGGGGGGTTATGGCTACACCTTC
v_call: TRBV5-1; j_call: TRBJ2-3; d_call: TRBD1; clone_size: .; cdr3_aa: CASSLAPNRGPSTDTQYF; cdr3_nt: TGCGCCAGCAGCTTGGCCCCCAACAGGGGACCTAGCACAGATACGCAGTATTTT
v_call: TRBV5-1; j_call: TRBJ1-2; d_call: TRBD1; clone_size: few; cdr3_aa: CASSPAPDRAGGYTF; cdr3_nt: TGCGCCAGCAGCCCCGCCCCCGACAGGGCCGGCGGCTACACCTTC
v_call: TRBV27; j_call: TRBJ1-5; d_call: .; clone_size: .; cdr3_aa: CASGGPPGFNQPQHF; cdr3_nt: TGTGCCAGCGGGGGCCCCCCCGGCTTCAATCAGCCCCAGCATTTT
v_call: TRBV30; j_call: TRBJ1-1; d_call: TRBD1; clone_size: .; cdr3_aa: CAWRQNRGLWTEAFF; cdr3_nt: TGTGCCTGGAGGCAGAACAGGGGGCTGTGGACTGAAGCTTTCTTT
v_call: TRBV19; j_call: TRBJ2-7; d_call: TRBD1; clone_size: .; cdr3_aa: CASSILGQGRNEQYF; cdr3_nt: TGTGCCAGTAGTATATTGGGACAGGGGAGGAACGAGCAGTACTTC
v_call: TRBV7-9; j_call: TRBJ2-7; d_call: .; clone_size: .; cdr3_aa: CASSPGGGAYEQYF; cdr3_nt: TGTGCCAGCAGCCCTGGGGGGGGCGCGTACGAGCAGTACTTC
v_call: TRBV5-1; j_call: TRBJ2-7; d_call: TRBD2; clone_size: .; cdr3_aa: CASSGRGSGSWYEQYF; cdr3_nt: TGCGCCAGCAGTGGCCGGGGTAGCGGGAGCTGGTACGAGCAGTACTTC
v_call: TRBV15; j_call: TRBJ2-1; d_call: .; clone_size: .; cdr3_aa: CATSRGGGSYNEQFF; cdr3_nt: TGTGCCACCAGCAGGGGAGGGGGCTCCTACAATGAGCAGTTCTTC
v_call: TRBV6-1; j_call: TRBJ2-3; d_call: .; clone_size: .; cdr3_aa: CASSERGAASPDTQYF; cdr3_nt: TGTGCCAGCAGTGAACGGGGGGCAGCCTCCCCCGATACGCAGTATTTT
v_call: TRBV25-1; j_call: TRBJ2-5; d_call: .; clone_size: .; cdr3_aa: CASNDRETQYF; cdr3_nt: TGTGCCAGCAATGATAGAGAGACCCAGTACTTC
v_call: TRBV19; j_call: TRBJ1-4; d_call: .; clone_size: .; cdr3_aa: CASTPRSATNEKLFF; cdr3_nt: TGTGCCAGTACCCCCCGGTCTGCAACTAATGAAAAACTGTTTTTT
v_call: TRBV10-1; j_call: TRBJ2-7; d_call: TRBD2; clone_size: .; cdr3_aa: CASSENSGGPYEQYF; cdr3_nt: TGCGCCAGCAGTGAGAATAGCGGGGGACCCTACGAGCAGTACTTC
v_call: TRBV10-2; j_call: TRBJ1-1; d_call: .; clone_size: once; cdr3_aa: CASDHGGALEAFF; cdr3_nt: TGCGCCAGCGACCACGGGGGGGCCCTTGAAGCTTTCTTT
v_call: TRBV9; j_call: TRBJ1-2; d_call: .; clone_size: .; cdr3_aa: CASAPSAGDYGYTF; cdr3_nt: TGTGCCAGCGCACCCTCGGCGGGGGACTATGGCTACACCTTC
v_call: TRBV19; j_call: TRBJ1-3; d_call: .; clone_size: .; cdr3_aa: CASSIGRTIYF; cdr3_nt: TGTGCCAGTAGTATAGGTCGCACCATATATTTT
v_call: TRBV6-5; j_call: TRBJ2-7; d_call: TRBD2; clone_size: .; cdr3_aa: CASSYLAGSYEQYF; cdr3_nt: TGTGCCAGCAGTTACCTAGCGGGGTCCTACGAGCAGTACTTC
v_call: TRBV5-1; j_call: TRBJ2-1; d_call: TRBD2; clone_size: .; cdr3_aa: CASSPQGLAGNNEQFF; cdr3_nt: TGCGCCAGCAGCCCTCAGGGACTAGCGGGGAACAATGAGCAGTTCTTC
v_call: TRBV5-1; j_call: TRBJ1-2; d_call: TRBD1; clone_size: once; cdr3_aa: CASSLGTGANYGYTF; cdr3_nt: TGCGCCAGCAGCCTAGGGACAGGGGCTAACTATGGCTACACCTTC
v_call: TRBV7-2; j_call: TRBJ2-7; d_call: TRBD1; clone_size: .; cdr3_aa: CASSRDRTHYEQYF; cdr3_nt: TGTGCCAGCAGCCGGGACAGGACACACTACGAGCAGTACTTC
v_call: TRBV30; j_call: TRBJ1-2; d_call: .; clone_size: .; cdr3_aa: CAWSWPPRGGTYGYTF; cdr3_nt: TGTGCCTGGAGTTGGCCCCCGCGGGGGGGGACCTATGGCTACACCTTC
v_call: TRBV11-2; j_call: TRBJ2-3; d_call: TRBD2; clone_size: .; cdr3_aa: CASSRLAGGSRTDTQYF; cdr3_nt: TGTGCCAGCAGCAGACTAGCGGGGGGGTCCCGGACCGATACGCAGTATTTT
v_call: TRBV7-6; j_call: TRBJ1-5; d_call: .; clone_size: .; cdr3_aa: CASSSGTHRPHTNQPQHF; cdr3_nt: TGTGCCAGCAGCTCCGGGACACACAGGCCCCATACCAATCAGCCCCAGCATTTT
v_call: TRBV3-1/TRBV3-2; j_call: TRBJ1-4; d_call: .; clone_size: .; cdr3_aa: CASSQDPGGRGEKLFF; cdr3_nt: TGTGCCAGCAGCCAAGACCCGGGGGGGAGAGGTGAAAAACTGTTTTTT
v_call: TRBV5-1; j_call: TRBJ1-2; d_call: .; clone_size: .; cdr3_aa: CASSPRDGGGYTF; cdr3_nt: TGCGCCAGCAGCCCCCGAGACGGCGGAGGCTACACCTTC
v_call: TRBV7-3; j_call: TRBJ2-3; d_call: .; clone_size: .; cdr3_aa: CASSPQGRGLTDTQYF; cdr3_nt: TGTGCCAGCAGCCCCCAGGGGCGGGGGCTCACAGATACGCAGTATTTT
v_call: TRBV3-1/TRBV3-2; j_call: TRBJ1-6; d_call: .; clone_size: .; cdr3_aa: CASSQRSYNSPLHF; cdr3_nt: TGTGCCAGCAGCCAGCGGTCCTATAATTCACCCCTCCACTTT
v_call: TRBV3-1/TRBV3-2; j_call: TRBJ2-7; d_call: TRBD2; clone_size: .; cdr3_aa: CASSQRGSSYEQYF; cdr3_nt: TGTGCCAGCAGCCAACGCGGGAGCTCCTACGAGCAGTACTTC
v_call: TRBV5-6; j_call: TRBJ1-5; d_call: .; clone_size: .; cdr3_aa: CASSWGGINSNQPQHF; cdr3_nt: TGTGCCAGCAGCTGGGGGGGGATCAATAGCAATCAGCCCCAGCATTTT
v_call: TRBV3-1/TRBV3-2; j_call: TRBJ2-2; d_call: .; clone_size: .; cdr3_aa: CASSPLWGSGELFF; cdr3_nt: TGTGCCAGCAGTCCACTGTGGGGCTCCGGGGAGCTGTTTTTT
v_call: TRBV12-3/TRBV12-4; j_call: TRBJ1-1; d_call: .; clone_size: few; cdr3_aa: CASSLRENTEAFF; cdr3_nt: TGTGCCAGCAGTTTGAGGGAGAACACTGAAGCTTTCTTT
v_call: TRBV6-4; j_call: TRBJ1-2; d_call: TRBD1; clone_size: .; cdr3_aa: CASSAEQGRNYGYTF; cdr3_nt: TGTGCCAGCAGCGCCGAACAGGGGAGAAACTATGGCTACACCTTC
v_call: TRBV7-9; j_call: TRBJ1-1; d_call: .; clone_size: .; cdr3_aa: CASSLAQGLGTEAFF; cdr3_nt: TGTGCCAGCAGCTTAGCGCAGGGGCTAGGCACTGAAGCTTTCTTT
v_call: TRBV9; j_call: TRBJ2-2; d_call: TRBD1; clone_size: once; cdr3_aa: CASTRTGHTGELFF; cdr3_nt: TGTGCCAGCACCCGGACAGGGCACACCGGGGAGCTGTTTTTT
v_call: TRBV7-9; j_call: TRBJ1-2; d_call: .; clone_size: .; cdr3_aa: CASSLGGRGGYGYTF; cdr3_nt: TGTGCCAGCAGCTTGGGGGGTAGAGGAGGCTATGGCTACACCTTC
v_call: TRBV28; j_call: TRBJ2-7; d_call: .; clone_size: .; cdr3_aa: CASSVAGGDEQYF; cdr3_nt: TGTGCCAGCAGTGTAGCCGGGGGAGACGAGCAGTACTTC
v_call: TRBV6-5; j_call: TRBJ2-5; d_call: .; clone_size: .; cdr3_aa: CASSYSDVDRGAYF; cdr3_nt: TGTGCCAGCAGTTACTCGGATGTTGACCGGGGGGCGTACTTC
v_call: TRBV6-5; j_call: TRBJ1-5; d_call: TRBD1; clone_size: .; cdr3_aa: CASRRGQGDSGPQHF; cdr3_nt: TGTGCCAGCAGACGGGGACAGGGCGATTCAGGCCCCCAGCATTTT
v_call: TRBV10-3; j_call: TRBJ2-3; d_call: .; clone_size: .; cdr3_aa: CAISGAGRRGTDTQYF; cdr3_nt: TGTGCCATCAGTGGGGCCGGAAGGAGGGGCACAGATACGCAGTATTTT
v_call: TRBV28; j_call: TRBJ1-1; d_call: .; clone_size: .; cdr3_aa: CASSLGQGRGTTEAFF; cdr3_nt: TGTGCCAGCAGTTTAGGGCAGGGGCGAGGGACCACTGAAGCTTTCTTT
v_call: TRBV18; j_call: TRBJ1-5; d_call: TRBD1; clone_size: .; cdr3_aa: CASSPQGANQPQHF; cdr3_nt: TGTGCCAGCTCACCCCAGGGGGCCAATCAGCCCCAGCATTTT
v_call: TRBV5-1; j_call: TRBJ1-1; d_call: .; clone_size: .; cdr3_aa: CASSGRAATEAFF; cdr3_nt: TGCGCCAGCAGCGGCAGGGCGGCCACTGAAGCTTTCTTT
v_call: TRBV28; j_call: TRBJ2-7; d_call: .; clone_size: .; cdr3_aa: CASFPAGQLKYEQYF; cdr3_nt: TGTGCCAGCTTTCCCGCGGGCCAGCTTAAGTACGAGCAGTACTTC
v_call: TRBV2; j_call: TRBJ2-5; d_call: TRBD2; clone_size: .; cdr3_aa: CASSGGGGPGRAQYF; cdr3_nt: TGTGCCAGCAGTGGGGGCGGGGGGCCCGGAAGGGCCCAGTACTTC
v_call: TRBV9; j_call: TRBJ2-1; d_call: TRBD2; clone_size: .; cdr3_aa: CASSGPGLAAYNEQFF; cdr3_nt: TGTGCCAGCAGCGGACCGGGACTAGCGGCATACAATGAGCAGTTCTTC
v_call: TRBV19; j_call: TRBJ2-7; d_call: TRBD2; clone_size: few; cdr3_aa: CASSPGLAGEQYF; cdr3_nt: TGTGCCAGTAGTCCCGGACTAGCTGGCGAGCAGTACTTC
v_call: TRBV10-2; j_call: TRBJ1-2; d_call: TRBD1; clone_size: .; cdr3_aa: CASSESEGGQGFGGYTF; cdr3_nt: TGCGCCAGCAGTGAGTCGGAAGGGGGACAGGGATTCGGTGGCTACACCTTC
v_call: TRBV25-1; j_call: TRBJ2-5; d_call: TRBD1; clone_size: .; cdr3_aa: CASSERWTGGETQYF; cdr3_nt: TGTGCCAGCAGTGAAAGGTGGACAGGTGGGGAGACCCAGTACTTC
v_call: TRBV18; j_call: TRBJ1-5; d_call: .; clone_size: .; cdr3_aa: CASSPGGGQPQHF; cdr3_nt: TGTGCCAGCTCGCCGGGTGGCGGCCAGCCCCAGCATTTT
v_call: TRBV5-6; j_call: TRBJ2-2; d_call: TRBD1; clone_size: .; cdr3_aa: CASSSRDRDPGELFF; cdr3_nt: TGTGCCAGCAGCTCCCGGGACAGGGATCCCGGGGAGCTGTTTTTT
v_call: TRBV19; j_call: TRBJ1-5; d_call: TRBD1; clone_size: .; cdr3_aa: CASTGDRDPSNQPQHF; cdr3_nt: TGTGCCAGCACGGGGGACAGGGACCCTAGCAATCAGCCCCAGCATTTT
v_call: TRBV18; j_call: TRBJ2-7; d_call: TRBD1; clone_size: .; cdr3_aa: CASSDKDRVGDEQYF; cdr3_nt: TGTGCCAGCTCAGACAAGGACAGGGTCGGAGACGAGCAGTACTTC
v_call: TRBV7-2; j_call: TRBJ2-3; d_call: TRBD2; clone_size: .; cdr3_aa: CASTAGLATDTQYF; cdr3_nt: TGTGCCAGCACCGCGGGACTAGCGACAGATACGCAGTATTTT
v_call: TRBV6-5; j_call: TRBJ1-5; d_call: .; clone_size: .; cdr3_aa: CASSYGRGQPQHF; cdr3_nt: TGTGCCAGCAGTTATGGCAGAGGACAGCCCCAGCATTTT
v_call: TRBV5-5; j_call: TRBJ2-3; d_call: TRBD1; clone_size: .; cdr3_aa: CASILDRGTDTQYF; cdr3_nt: TGTGCCAGCATCCTGGACAGGGGAACAGATACGCAGTATTTT
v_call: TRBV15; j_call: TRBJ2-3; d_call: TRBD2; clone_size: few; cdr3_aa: CATSRASGRTDTQYF; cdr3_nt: TGTGCCACCAGCAGGGCTAGCGGCCGCACAGATACGCAGTATTTT
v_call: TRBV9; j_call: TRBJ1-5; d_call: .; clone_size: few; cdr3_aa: CASSPKGGGRQPQHF; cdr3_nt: TGTGCCAGCAGCCCCAAAGGGGGGGGGAGGCAGCCCCAGCATTTT
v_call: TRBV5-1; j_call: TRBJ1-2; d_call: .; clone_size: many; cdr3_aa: CASSRGMGGYTF; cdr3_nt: TGCGCCAGCAGCAGGGGTATGGGTGGCTACACCTTC
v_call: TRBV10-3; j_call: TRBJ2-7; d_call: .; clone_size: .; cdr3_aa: CATNRERTSEQYF; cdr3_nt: TGTGCCACCAACAGGGAACGGACCAGCGAGCAGTACTTC
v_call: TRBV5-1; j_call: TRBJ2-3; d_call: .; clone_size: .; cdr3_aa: CASSYQDPSTDTQYF; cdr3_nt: TGCGCCAGCAGCTACCAGGATCCTAGCACAGATACGCAGTATTTT